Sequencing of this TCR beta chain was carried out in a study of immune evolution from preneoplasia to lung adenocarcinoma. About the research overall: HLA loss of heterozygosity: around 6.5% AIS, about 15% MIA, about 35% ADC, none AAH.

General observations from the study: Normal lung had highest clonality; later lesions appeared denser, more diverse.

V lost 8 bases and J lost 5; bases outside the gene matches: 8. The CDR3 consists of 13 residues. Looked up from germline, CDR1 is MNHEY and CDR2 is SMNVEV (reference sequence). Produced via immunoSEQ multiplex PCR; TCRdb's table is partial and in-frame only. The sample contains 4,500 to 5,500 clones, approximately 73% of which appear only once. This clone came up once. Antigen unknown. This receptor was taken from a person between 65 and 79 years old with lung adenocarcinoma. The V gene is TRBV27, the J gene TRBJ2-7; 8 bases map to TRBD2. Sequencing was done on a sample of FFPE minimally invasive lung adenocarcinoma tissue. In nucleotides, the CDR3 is TGTGCCAGCGGGGGACTAGGTCTCCACGAGCAGTACTTC. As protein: CASGGLGLHEQYF.